The present TCR beta chain was sequenced within a study of blood T cell repertoires in COVID-19. Original processing methods: Estimated nucleated cell counts came from reference gene primer amplification. Profiled with immunoSEQ multiplex PCR; TCRdb holds only in-frame clones, not every one. D and trimming were read from the DNA, whereas the V and J calls and clone size are those reported in that table. Of about 89,000 clones listed, about nine tenths are singletons. CDR3 length: 15 amino acids. V lost 6 bases and J lost 7, with 16 bases in between. CDR1 is LNHDA and CDR2 is SQIVND in the germline V gene (reference sequence).

What was sequenced was peripheral blood. This chain connects TRBV19 to TRBJ1-6, with D tentatively TRBD1 (6 bases). The sequence came from a male donor with acute or convalescent COVID-19. CDR3 loop: CASRDVGARNSPLHF. CDR3 DNA: TGTGCCAGTAGAGATGTGGGGGCAAGGAATTCACCCCTCCACTTT.